Detailed here is one T cell receptor beta chain. Its antigen is unknown. Healthy Caucasians from Russia aged about 6 to 90 served as donors. Alongside a J-beta primer mix, a sample-barcoded 5' primer served in a second PCR lasting roughly 7 to 11 cycles. Researchers report that a template-switch adaptor with 12 random nucleotides tagged each cDNA molecule. From the 5' RACE reads, TCRdb called clonotypes with MiXCR, one entry per CDR3 protein. The sample yields over a million distinct CDR3 sequences, 35% to 50% seen once. The data belong to a study of blood T cells in healthy people across ages. The study, taken as a whole, reports: A strong correlation was found between TCR beta diversity and the percentage of naive T cells. Long-lived donors carried more naive CD4+ cells and greater diversity than aged donors.

The CDR3 spans 11 residues. Germline lookup yields CDR1 SGHTA and CDR2 FQGNSA. V was trimmed by 5 bases and J by 7 bases, leaving 9 bases between them. Sequencing input: blood. V is TRBV7-2 and J is TRBJ2-7; D gene ambiguous. The receptor's source is a woman aged 55 to 70 in good health. This CDR3 reads CASSDRMEQYF. CDR3 DNA: TGTGCCAGCAGCGATCGCATGGAGCAGTACTTC.